The 7 T cell receptor beta chains in this list originate from one sample, sequenced in a study of blood T cell repertoires in COVID-19. Measured with immunoSEQ multiplex PCR; TCRdb has only the in-frame clones, and not every one. There are about 73,000 clones in the sample; 90% occur only once, and about 15% lies in the top ten. Sequences were obtained from peripheral blood. These receptors all stem from a woman older than 75 with active or convalescent COVID-19.

V gene TRBV25-1 combines with J gene TRBJ1-2; possibly TRBD1 for D (5 bases). The CDR3 runs 13 residues. Trimming removed 4 bases at V and 4 bases at J, with 10 bases between. In germline, CDR1 is MGHDK, CDR2 SYGVNS. The CDR3 here is CASSVRGSYGYTF. The CDR3 region has the DNA TGTGCCAGCAGTGTGCGGGGCTCCTATGGCTACACCTTC.

The CDR3: CASSQVVIGDRYHEQYF. In DNA, the CDR3 is TGCGCCAGCAGCCAAGTAGTAATCGGGGACAGGTACCACGAGCAGTACTTC. The chain joins TRBV4-1 to TRBJ2-7; TRBD1 matches 8 bases. J gave up 5 bases and V 1 base, and 13 bases lay outside the gene matches. Germline values: CDR1 MGHRA, CDR2 YSYEKL. The CDR3 is made up of 17 amino acids.

The chain recombines TRBV19 with TRBJ1-1; the match to TRBD1 covers 12 bases. CDR1 is LNHDA and CDR2 is SQIVND in the germline V gene (reference sequence). V was clipped by 7 bases and J by 8 bases; unmatched bases: 5. This CDR3 has 13 residues. The CDR3 protein is CASMGQGASEAFF. CDR3 DNA: TGTGCCAGTATGGGACAGGGGGCATCCGAAGCTTTCTTT.

This chain connects TRBV27 to TRBJ1-5, with 9 bases lining up with TRBD1. The CDR3 length is 16 residues. Losses at the gene ends were 5 bases for V and 9 bases for J; bases not matched to a gene: 14. Germline lookup yields CDR1 MNHEY and CDR2 SMNVEV (reference sequence). CDR3 loop: CASSPSTGGVPRPQHF. Written as DNA, the CDR3 is TGTGCCAGCAGTCCGTCGACAGGGGGGGTTCCAAGGCCCCAGCATTTT.

The rearrangement uses TRBV6-5 and TRBJ1-6; D possibly corresponds to TRBD1 (5 bases). The V end was cut by 7 bases, the J end by 5 bases, with 9 bases between. Germline CDR1 reads MNHEY; CDR2 reads SVGAGI. The CDR3 extends over 13 amino acids. The CDR3: CASIQGNNSPLHF. The CDR3 nucleotides are TGTGCCAGCATCCAGGGTAATAATTCACCCCTCCACTTT.

The rearrangement joins TRBV28 to TRBJ1-5; no reliable D call. CDR1 and CDR2 from the germline V gene are MDHEN and SYDVKM. The CDR3 runs to 14 residues. Deletions cut 1 base from V and 1 base from J, with 5 bases between. This CDR3 reads CASSLYSSNQPQHF. Here the CDR3 DNA reads TGTGCCAGCAGTTTATACAGCAGCAATCAGCCCCAGCATTTT.

Only one count was recorded for this clone. DNA for the CDR3: TGCGCCAGCAGCCAAGATGGACAGATTAATGAAAAACTGTTTTTT. It encodes CASSQDGQINEKLFF. The chain has TRBV4-3 and TRBJ1-4, with a weak D call TRBD1 (6 bases). CDR1 and CDR2 (germline): LGHNA, YSLEER. This CDR3 is 15 amino acids long. The V and J ends lost 0 bases and 4 bases respectively, with 9 bases between them.